This T cell receptor beta chain was retrieved from a study of T cell responses to AZD1222 COVID-19 vaccine (dated by TCRdb to the early 2020s). As for the study more broadly: Because spike-specific TCR depth and breadth did not differ between the two schedules, AZD1222 recipients who got a second dose at roughly 4 weeks were pooled with those who got a second dose at roughly 12 weeks. Trial participants were enrolled by age into subgroups of 18-55, 56-69 and 70-plus years, and approximately 150, 30 and 60 TCR-sequenced participants, respectively, were included in these subgroups. A total of 240 or so trial participants underwent TCR sequencing, of whom about 200 had received two doses of AZD1222 and roughly 26 had received two doses of the MenACWY control vaccine.

The CDR3 numbers 11 residues from cysteine through phenylalanine. Only the CDR3 portion is preserved as DNA: 33 bases, with reading frame beginning at the first base. CDR1 and CDR2, looked up from the germline V gene (reference sequence), are SEHNR and FQNEAQ. V is reduced by 5 bases and J by 5 bases, leaving a spacing of 5 bases between them. The CDR3 regions of human TCRbeta chains were analyzed by immunosequencing. As for the original processing: Repertoire TCRs were checked for matches against a reference library of SARS-CoV-2-specific TCRs that had been generated using the MIRA antigen-specificity platform. Breadth was defined as the fraction of unique TCRs that were SARS-CoV-2-associated, and depth was defined as the fraction of total T cells that were SARS-CoV-2-associated. Using the MIRA data, each spike-specific TCR was mapped to the spike region that the TCR reacts to and placed in a CD4 or CD8 class. Log10-transformed breadth and depth values were compared by one-way ANOVA with Sidak's multiple comparisons tests. In its TCRdb copy, this immuneACCESS table keeps in-frame sequences only and misses some clones. Where compared with another copy, unresolved V genes explain less than half of these, and the others have no known cause. The V and J calls and clone size come from that table; D and trimming were worked out from the DNA. This sample holds some 140,000 clones; about 91% were observed only once. The ten largest clones add up to approximately 2.8% of the sample.

Per the publication, the time point label means: baseline before first vaccination. The vaccinee samples were drawn from two UK trials, COV001 and COV002, one of which was a single-blind randomized controlled phase 2/3 trial testing AZD1222 (ChAdOx1 nCoV-19) in healthy adults. Trial participant PBMC samples were collected at day 0 and day 28 after the second dose for TCRbeta chain sequencing. Broader findings and caveats from the paper: In the small 56-69-year group, the increase in depth fell short of significance, most likely because of low power. After two AZD1222 doses, spike-specific TCR breadth and depth were significantly higher than at day 0 and than in MenACWY recipients. Because no samples from the day 14 peak response were available, repertoires could be characterized only after the peak T cell response. The whole spike protein was spanned by vaccine-associated CD4 TCRs, and dominant responses were seen in regions 160-218 and 743-854. Reportedly, almost half of the unique spike-specific TCRs recognized epitopes lying outside the regions that are mutated in the B.1.351 and B.1.1.7 variants. Conclusions about previously exposed vaccinees are limited because only five to seven AZD1222 recipients were SARS-CoV-2 seropositive at baseline. Participants were mostly white British, with more females than males. The authors suggested clonal diversity may have been underestimated.

This clone was seen only once. Its antigen target is currently unknown. No clone much larger than this one lies a single base away; base qualities are absent. The receptor comes from an adult in good health. Recombination joined TRBV7-9 with TRBJ2-3; no confident D gene assignment can be made. The sequences come from peripheral blood, collected on day 0 of AZD1222 vaccination. The DNA is as follows: TGTGCCAGCAGCCTCCAAGATACGCAGTATTTT. Protein translation: CASSLQDTQYF. This CDR3, with the reference TRBV7-9 and TRBJ2-3 proteins standing in past its ends, gives the full variable domain DTGVSQNPRHKITKRGQNVTFRCDPISEHNRLYWYRQTLGQGPEFLTYFQNEAQLEKSRLLSDRFSAERPKGSFSTLEIQRTEQGDSAMYLCASSLQDTQYFGPGTRLTVL.